The 12 T cell receptor beta chains presented below share a single source sample, sequenced in a study of blood T cell repertoires in COVID-19. Some clones are missing from TCRdb's copy, which holds only in-frame ones; the method was immunoSEQ multiplex PCR. The data hold over 70,000 clones, with around 77% observed a single time. The sample comprised peripheral blood. These receptors originate from a man aged 65 to 85 with active or convalescent COVID-19.

This rearrangement joins TRBV29-1 to TRBJ1-3, with D uncertain. CDR1 and CDR2 from the germline V gene are SQVTM and ANQGSEA. Trimming pared 3 bases from V and 1 base from J, leaving 7 bases between. This CDR3 is 13 amino acids long. The CDR3 nucleotides are TGCAGCGTTGACCCAGGTTCTGGAAACACCATATATTTT. Its translation is CSVDPGSGNTIYF.

The rearrangement links TRBV5-4 to TRBJ1-2, with 8 positions matching TRBD1. This CDR3 is built from 14 residues. Trimming cost V 4 bases and J 6 bases; bases outside gene matches: 8. Germline V lookup: CDR1 SGHNT, CDR2 YYREEE (reference sequence). The CDR3 region has the DNA TGTGCCAGCAGCCCTGCCCAGGGGGCGCATGGCTACACCTTC. Protein sequence: CASSPAQGAHGYTF.

This clone was detected only a few times. The chain recombines TRBV30 with TRBJ1-2; 10 nucleotides agree with TRBD1. Germline V lookup: CDR1 GTSNPN, CDR2 SVGIG (reference sequence). This CDR3 is 13 amino acids long. The V gene end was trimmed by 5 bases and the J gene end by 4 bases; junction bases not matched to a gene: 4. The CDR3 bases are TGTGCCTGGGAGGGACAGGGGATCTATGGCTACACCTTC. It translates to CAWEGQGIYGYTF. The whole variable domain, filled in from reference TRBV30 and TRBJ1-2, reads SQTIHQWPATLVQPVGSPLSLECTVEGTSNPNLYWYRQAAGRGLQLLFYSVGIGQISSEVPQNLSASRPQDRQFILSSKKLLLSDSGFYLCAWEGQGIYGYTFGSGTRLTVV.

The rearrangement joins TRBV28 to TRBJ2-7, with a weak D call TRBD2 (6 bases). The germline V and J ends were trimmed by 1 base and 6 bases, with 16 bases remaining between them. The CDR3 extends over 15 amino acids. Germline values: CDR1 MDHEN, CDR2 SYDVKM. The CDR3 region is CASSLSWTPGGEQYF. CDR3 in DNA: TGTGCCAGCAGTTTATCGTGGACACCCGGGGGCGAGCAGTACTTC. The full variable domain, its missing parts supplied by reference TRBV28 and TRBJ2-7, is DVKVTQSSRYLVKRTGEKVFLECVQDMDHENMFWYRQDPGLGLRLIYFSYDVKMKEKGDIPEGYSVSREKKERFSLILESASTNQTSMYLCASSLSWTPGGEQYFGPGTRLTVT.

The J gene is TRBJ1-2, the V gene TRBV4-2, with D unclear. Germline lookup yields CDR1 LGHNA and CDR2 YNFKEQ. Trimming took 0 bases from V and 1 from J, leaving 6 bases between them. The CDR3 runs 14 residues. The CDR3 DNA reads TGTGCCAGCAGCCAAGATGGCAGTAACTATGGCTACACCTTC. Protein product: CASSQDGSNYGYTF.

This chain joins TRBV6-1 and TRBJ1-5, with D perhaps TRBD1 (5 bases). V gave up 1 base and J gave up 9 bases, with 16 bases separating them. CDR1 is MNHNS and CDR2 is SASEGT in the germline V gene. This CDR3 has 15 amino acids. The CDR3 DNA reads TGTGCCAGCAGTGAAGGGAGGTCACGGGGGGGGCCCCAGCATTTT. The encoded protein is CASSEGRSRGGPQHF.

Turning to this clone: One end of the junction varies from germline; a read error may be responsible. This rearrangement joins TRBV6-5 to TRBJ2-2; 7 bases match TRBD1. The CDR3 runs 15 residues. Germline loops: CDR1 MNHEY, CDR2 SVGAGI. The CDR3 here is CASSLGSGGHRGAVF. The CDR3 DNA reads TGTGCCAGCAGCCTCGGGTCAGGGGGACACCGGGGAGCTGTTTTT.

V gene TRBV7-2 combines with J gene TRBJ2-1, with D possibly being TRBD1 (5 bases). Germline CDR1 and CDR2: SGHTA and FQGNSA. Trimming pared 2 bases from V and 6 bases from J, leaving 5 bases between. This CDR3 region has 12 residues. CDR3 coding DNA: TGTGCCAGCAGCTTAACAGGCAATGAGCAGTTCTTC. Translating gives CASSLTGNEQFF.

The chain links TRBV7-9 to TRBJ1-5; D is possibly TRBD1 (6 bases). The germline V and J ends were trimmed by 4 bases and 5 bases, with 9 bases remaining between them. Germline loops: CDR1 SEHNR, CDR2 FQNEAQ (reference sequence). The CDR3 totals 13 residues. DNA of the CDR3: TGTGCCAGCAGCTCGGACAGCCATCAGCCCCAGCATTTT. The encoded protein is CASSSDSHQPQHF. Variable domain in full (rest from reference TRBV7-9 and TRBJ1-5): DTGVSQNPRHKITKRGQNVTFRCDPISEHNRLYWYRQTLGQGPEFLTYFQNEAQLEKSRLLSDRFSAERPKGSFSTLEIQRTEQGDSAMYLCASSSDSHQPQHFGDGTRLSIL.

The chain couples TRBV28 to TRBJ1-2; weak D call: TRBD1 (6 bases). Germline V CDR1 and CDR2: MDHEN, SYDVKM. CDR3 size: 15 residues. Trimming shortened V by 1 base and J by 2 bases, and 11 bases separated the two germline ends. The CDR3 nucleotides read TGTGCCAGCAGTTTATTGGCAGGGGCCAACTATGGCTACACCTTC. Translated, it gives CASSLLAGANYGYTF.

As DNA, the CDR3 is TGTGCCAGCAGTGTTACTGAAAGCACAGATACGCAGTATTTT. This codes for CASSVTESTDTQYF. This chain connects TRBV6-4 to TRBJ2-3; D is unclear. Germline V gene lookup returns CDR1 MRHNA and CDR2 SNTAGT. CDR3 length: 14 amino acids. V gave up 4 bases and J gave up 0 bases, with 8 bases separating them.

This sequence joins TRBV7-2 and TRBJ2-2; D gene ambiguous. This CDR3 is built from 15 residues. The germline V and J ends were trimmed by 2 bases and 0 bases, with 7 bases remaining between them. Looked up from germline, CDR1 is SGHTA and CDR2 is FQGNSA. The CDR3 protein is CASSLISSNTGELFF. CDR3 DNA sequence: TGTGCCAGCAGCTTAATAAGCTCGAACACCGGGGAGCTGTTTTTT.